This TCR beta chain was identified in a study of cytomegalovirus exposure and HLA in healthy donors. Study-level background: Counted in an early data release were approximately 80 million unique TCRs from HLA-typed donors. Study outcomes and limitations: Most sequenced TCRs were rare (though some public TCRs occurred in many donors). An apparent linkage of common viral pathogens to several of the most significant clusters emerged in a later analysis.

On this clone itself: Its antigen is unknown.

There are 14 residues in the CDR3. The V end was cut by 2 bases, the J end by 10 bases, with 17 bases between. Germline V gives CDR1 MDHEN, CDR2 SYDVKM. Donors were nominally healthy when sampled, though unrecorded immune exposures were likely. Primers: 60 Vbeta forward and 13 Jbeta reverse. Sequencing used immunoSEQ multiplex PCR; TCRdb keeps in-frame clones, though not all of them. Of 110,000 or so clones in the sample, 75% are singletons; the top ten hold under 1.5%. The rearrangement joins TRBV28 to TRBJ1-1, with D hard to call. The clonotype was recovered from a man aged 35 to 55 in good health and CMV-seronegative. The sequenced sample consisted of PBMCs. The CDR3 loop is CASSLNLGTGRAFF. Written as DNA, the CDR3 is TGTGCCAGCAGTTTAAACCTGGGAACGGGAAGAGCTTTCTTT. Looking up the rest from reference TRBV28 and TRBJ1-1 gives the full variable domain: DVKVTQSSRYLVKRTGEKVFLECVQDMDHENMFWYRQDPGLGLRLIYFSYDVKMKEKGDIPEGYSVSREKKERFSLILESASTNQTSMYLCASSLNLGTGRAFFGQGTRLTVV.